The entry below describes one TCR beta chain. This sample was taken from a study of T cell changes during pregnancy in multiple sclerosis. Germline V lookup: CDR1 SEHNR, CDR2 FQNEAQ (reference sequence). The CDR3 spans 13 residues. Trimming pared 1 base from V and 9 bases from J, leaving 12 bases between. Clones were sequenced by immunoSEQ multiplex PCR, and TCRdb holds only the in-frame ones, with some missing. The sample comprises more than 90,000 clones, more than 85% of which are singletons, and more than 1.5% rests with the top ten. The chain carries TRBV7-9 and TRBJ1-1; no clear D gene. Sequencing was performed on peripheral blood, taken in the first trimester of pregnancy. The origin of this receptor is a female donor with multiple sclerosis, enrolled in a pregnancy study. CDR3 nucleotide sequence: TGTGCCAGCAGCTTAGAGTCGCGCCCTAAAGCTTTCTTT. Its translation: CASSLESRPKAFF.